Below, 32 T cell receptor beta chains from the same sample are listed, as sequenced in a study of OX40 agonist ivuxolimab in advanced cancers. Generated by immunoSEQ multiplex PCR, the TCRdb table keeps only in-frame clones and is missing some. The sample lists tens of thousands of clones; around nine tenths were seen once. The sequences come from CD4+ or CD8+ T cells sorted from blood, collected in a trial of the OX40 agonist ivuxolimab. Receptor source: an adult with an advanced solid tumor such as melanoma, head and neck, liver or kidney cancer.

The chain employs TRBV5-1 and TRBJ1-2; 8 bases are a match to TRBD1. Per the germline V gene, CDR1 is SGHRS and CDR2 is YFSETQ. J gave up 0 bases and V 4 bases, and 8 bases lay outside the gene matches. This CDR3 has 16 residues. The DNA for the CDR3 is TGCGCCAGCAGCCAGGAGGGGACAGGCGCTAACTATGGCTACACCTTC. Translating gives CASSQEGTGANYGYTF.

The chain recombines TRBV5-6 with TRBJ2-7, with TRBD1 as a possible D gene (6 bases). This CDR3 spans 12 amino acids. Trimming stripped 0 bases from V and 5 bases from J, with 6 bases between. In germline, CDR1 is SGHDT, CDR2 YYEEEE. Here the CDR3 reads CASSLAGDEQYF. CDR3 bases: TGTGCCAGCAGCTTGGCAGGGGACGAGCAGTACTTC.

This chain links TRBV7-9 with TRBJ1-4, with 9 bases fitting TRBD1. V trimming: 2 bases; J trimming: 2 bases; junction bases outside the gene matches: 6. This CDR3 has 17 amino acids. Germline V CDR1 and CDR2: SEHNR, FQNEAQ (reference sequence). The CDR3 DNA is TGTGCCAGCAGCTTATACGGGACAGGGTCGACTAATGAAAAACTGTTTTTT. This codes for CASSLYGTGSTNEKLFF.

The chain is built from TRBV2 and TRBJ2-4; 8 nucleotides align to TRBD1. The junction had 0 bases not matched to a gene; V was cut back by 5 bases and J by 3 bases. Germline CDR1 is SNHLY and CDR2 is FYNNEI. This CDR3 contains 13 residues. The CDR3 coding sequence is TGTGCCAGCAGTACAGGGGGCAAAAACATTCAGTACTTC. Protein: CASSTGGKNIQYF.

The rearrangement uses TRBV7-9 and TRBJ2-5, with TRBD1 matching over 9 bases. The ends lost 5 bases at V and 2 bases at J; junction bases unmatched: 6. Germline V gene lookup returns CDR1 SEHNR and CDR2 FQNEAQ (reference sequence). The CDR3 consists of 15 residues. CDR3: CASSPRGTGQETQYF. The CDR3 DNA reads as TGTGCCAGCAGCCCAAGGGGGACAGGGCAAGAGACCCAGTACTTC.

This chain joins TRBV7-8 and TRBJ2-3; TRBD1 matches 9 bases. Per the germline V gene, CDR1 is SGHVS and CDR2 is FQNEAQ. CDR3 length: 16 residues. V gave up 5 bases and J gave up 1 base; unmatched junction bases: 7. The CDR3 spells CASSKNRGQGTDTQYF. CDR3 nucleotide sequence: TGTGCCAGCAGCAAAAACAGGGGGCAGGGCACAGATACGCAGTATTTT.

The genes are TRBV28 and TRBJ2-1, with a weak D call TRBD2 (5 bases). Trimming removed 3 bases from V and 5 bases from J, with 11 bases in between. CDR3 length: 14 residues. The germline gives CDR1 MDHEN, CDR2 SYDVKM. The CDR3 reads CASSFLARDNEQFF. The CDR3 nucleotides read TGTGCCAGCAGTTTTCTAGCTCGGGACAATGAGCAGTTCTTC.

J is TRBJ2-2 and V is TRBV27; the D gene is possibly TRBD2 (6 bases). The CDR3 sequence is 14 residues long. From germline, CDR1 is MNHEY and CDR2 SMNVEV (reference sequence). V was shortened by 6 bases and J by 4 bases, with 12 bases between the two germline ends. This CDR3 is CASSSGLPTGELFF. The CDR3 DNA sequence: TGTGCCAGCAGCTCGGGACTGCCCACCGGGGAGCTGTTTTTT.

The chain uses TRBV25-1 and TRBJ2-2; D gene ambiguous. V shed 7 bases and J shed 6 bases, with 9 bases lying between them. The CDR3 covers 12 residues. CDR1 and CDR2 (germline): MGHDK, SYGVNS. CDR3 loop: CASNSNPGELFF. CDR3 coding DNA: TGTGCCAGCAATAGCAACCCCGGGGAGCTGTTTTTT.

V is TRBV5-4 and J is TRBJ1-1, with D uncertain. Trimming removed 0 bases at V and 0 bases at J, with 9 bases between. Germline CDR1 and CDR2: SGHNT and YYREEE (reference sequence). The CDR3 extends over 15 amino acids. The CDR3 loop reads CASSLAFGMNTEAFF. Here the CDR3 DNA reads TGTGCCAGCAGCTTGGCCTTCGGGATGAACACTGAAGCTTTCTTT.

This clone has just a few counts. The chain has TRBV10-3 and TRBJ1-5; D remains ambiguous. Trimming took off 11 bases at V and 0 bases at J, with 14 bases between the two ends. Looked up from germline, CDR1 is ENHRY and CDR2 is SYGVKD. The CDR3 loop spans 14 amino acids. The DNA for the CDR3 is TGTGCCTCAGCGAAGGGAGATAGCAATCAGCCCCAGCATTTT. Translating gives CASAKGDSNQPQHF.

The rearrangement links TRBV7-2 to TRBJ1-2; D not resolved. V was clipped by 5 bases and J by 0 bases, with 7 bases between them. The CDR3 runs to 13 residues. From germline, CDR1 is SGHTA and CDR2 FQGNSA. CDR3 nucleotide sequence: TGTGCCAGCAGCCCTCGGGCTAACTATGGCTACACCTTC. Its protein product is CASSPRANYGYTF. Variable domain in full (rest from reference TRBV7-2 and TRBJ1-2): GAGVSQSPSNKVTEKGKDVELRCDPISGHTALYWYRQSLGQGLEFLIYFQGNSAPDKSGLPSDRFSAERTGGSVSTLTIQRTQQEDSAVYLCASSPRANYGYTFGSGTRLTVV.

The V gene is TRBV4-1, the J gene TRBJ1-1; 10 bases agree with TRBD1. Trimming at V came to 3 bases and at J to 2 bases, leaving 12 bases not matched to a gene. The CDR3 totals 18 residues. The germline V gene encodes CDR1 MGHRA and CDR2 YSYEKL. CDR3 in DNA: TGCGCCAGCAGCCACTCACGGGACAGGGGACTTGTCAACACTGAAGCTTTCTTT. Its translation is CASSHSRDRGLVNTEAFF.

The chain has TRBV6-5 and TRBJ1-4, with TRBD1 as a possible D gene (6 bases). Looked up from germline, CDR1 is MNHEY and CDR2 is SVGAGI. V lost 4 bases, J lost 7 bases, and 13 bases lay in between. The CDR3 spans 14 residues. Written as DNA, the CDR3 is TGTGCCAGCAGTTGGAACAGGGCGCGTGAAAAACTGTTTTTT. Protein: CASSWNRAREKLFF.

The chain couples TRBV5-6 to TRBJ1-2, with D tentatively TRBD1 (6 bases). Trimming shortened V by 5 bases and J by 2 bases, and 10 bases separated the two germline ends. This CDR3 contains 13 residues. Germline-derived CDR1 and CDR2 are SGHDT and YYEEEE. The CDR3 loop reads CASRTTGNYGYTF. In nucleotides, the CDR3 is TGTGCCAGCAGAACTACAGGGAACTATGGCTACACCTTC.

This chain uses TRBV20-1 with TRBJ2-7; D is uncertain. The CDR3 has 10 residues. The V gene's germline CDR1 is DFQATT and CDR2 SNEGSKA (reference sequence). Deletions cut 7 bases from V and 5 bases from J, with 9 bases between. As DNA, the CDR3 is TGCAGTGTGGCTAGGAACGAGCAGTACTTC. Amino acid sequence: CSVARNEQYF.

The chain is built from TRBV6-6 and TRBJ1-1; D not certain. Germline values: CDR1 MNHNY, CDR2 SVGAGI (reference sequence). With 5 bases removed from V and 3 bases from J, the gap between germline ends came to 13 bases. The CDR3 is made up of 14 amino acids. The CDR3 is CASSPHTRDTEAFF. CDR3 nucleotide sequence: TGTGCCAGCAGTCCCCACACGAGGGACACTGAAGCTTTCTTT.

The CDR3 is CASSLGRGSQPQHF. CDR3 nucleotides: TGTGCCAGCAGTTTAGGCAGGGGATCTCAGCCCCAGCATTTT. V usage is TRBV28 and J usage is TRBJ1-5, with D maybe TRBD1 (6 bases). CDR3 length: 14 amino acids. The germline gives CDR1 MDHEN, CDR2 SYDVKM. The ends were cut back, 2 bases at V and 6 bases at J, with 11 bases in the middle.

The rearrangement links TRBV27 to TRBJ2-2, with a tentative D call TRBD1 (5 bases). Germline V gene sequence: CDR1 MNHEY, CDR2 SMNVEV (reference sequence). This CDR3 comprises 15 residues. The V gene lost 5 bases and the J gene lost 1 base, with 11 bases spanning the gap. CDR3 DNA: TGTGCCAGCAGTATAGACAGATTGAACACCGGGGAGCTGTTTTTT. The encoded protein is CASSIDRLNTGELFF.

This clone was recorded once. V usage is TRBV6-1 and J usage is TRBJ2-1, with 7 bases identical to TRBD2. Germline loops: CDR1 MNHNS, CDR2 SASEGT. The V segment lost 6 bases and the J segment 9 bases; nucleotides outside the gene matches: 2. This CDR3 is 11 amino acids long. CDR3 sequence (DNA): TGTGCCAGCAGCTGGGAGGGTGAGCAGTTCTTC. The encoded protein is CASSWEGEQFF.

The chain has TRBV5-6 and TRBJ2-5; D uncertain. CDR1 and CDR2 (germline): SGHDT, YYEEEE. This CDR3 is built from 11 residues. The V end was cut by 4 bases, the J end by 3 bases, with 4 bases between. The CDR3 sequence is CASSREETQYF. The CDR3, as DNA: TGTGCCAGCAGCCGTGAAGAGACCCAGTACTTC.

CDR3 amino acids: CASRSKKTGGVVGELFF. For the CDR3, the DNA is TGTGCCAGCCGCAGTAAGAAAACAGGGGGCGTCGTCGGGGAGCTGTTTTTT. The chain employs TRBV5-4 and TRBJ2-2; 9 bases map to TRBD1. The CDR3 extends over 17 amino acids. Germline CDR1 is SGHNT and CDR2 is YYREEE (reference sequence). With V trimmed by 7 bases and J by 7 bases, 17 bases remained unmatched.

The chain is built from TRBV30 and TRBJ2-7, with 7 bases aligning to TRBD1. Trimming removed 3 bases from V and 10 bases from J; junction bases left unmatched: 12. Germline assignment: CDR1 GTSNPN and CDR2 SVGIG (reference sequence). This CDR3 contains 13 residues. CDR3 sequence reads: CAWSTHSTGDQYF. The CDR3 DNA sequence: TGTGCCTGGAGCACACACTCTACAGGGGATCAGTACTTC.

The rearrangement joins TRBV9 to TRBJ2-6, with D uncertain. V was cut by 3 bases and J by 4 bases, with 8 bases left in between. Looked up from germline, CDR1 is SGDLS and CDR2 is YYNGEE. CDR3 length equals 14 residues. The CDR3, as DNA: TGTGCCAGCAGCGCCGATTGGGGGGCCAACGTCCTGACTTTC. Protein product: CASSADWGANVLTF.

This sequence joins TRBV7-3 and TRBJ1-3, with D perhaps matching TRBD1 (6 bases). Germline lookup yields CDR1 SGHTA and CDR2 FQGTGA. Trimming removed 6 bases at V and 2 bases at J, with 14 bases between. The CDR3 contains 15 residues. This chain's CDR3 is CASSPTGGAGNTIYF. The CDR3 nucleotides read TGTGCCAGCAGTCCTACGGGGGGCGCTGGAAACACCATATATTTT.

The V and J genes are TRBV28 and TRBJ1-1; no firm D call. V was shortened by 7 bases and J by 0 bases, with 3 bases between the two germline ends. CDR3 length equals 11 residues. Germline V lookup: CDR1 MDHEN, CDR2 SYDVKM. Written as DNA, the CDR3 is TGTGCCAGCACGTTGAACACTGAAGCTTTCTTT. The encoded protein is CASTLNTEAFF. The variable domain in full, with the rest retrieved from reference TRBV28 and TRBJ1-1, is DVKVTQSSRYLVKRTGEKVFLECVQDMDHENMFWYRQDPGLGLRLIYFSYDVKMKEKGDIPEGYSVSREKKERFSLILESASTNQTSMYLCASTLNTEAFFGQGTRLTVV.

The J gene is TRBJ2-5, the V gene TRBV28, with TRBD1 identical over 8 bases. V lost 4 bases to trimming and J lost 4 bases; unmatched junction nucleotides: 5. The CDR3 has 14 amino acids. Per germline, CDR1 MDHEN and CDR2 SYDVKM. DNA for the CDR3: TGTGCCAGCAGTTGGGGGACAGGAATAGAGACCCAGTACTTC. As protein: CASSWGTGIETQYF.

CDR3 DNA: TGTGCCGCCTCTAGGGGAACCTACGAGCAGTACTTC. Its protein product is CAASRGTYEQYF. The chain employs TRBV6-5 and TRBJ2-7, with D perhaps TRBD1 (5 bases). The CDR3 contains 12 residues. V lost 11 bases and J lost 2, with 13 bases in between. CDR1 is MNHEY, CDR2 SVGAGI, per germline.

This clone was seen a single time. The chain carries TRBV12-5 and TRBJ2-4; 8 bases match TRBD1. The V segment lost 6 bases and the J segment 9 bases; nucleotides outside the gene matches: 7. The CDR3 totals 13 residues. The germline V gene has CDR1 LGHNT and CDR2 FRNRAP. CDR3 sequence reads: CASGQTGVGIQYF. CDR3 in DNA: TGTGCTAGTGGCCAGACAGGGGTGGGCATTCAGTACTTC.

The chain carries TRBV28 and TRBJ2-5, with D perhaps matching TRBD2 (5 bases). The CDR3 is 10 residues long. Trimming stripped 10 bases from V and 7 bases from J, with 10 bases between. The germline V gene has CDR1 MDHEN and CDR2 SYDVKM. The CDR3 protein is CATGVGTQYF. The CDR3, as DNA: TGTGCCACCGGGGTAGGGACCCAGTACTTC.

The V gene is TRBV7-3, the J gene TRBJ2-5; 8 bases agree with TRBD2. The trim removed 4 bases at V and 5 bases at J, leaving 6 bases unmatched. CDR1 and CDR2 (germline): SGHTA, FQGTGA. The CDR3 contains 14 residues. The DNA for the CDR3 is TGTGCCAGCAGCTGGGGACTAGGTGCGGAGACCCAGTACTTC. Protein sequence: CASSWGLGAETQYF.

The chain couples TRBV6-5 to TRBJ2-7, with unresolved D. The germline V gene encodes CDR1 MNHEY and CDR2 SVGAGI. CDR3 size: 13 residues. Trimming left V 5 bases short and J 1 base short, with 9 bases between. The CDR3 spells CASSTGRSYEQYF. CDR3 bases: TGTGCCAGCAGTACGGGCAGGTCCTACGAGCAGTACTTC.